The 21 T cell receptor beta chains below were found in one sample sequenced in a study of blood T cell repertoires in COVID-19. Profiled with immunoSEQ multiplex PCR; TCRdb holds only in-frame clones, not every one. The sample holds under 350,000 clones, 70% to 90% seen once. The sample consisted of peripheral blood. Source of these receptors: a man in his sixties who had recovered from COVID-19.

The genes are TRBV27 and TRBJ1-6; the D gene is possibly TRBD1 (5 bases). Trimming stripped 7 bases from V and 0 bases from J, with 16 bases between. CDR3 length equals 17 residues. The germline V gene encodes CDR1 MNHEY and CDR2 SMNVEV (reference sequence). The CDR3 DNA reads TGTGCCAGCACAATGGGGAAAGGGGCCTCCTATAATTCACCCCTCCACTTT. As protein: CASTMGKGASYNSPLHF.

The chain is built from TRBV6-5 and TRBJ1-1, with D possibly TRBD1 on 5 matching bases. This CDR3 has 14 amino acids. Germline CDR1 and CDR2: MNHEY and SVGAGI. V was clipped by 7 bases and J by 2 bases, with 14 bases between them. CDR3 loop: CASKIDRYNTEAFF. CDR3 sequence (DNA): TGTGCCAGCAAGATTGACAGATACAACACTGAAGCTTTCTTT.

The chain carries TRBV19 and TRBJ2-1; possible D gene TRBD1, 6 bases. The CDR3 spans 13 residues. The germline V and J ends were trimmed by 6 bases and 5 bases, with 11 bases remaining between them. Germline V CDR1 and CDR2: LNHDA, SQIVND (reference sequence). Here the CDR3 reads CASRGTLDNEQFF. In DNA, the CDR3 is TGTGCCAGTAGAGGGACATTGGACAATGAGCAGTTCTTC.

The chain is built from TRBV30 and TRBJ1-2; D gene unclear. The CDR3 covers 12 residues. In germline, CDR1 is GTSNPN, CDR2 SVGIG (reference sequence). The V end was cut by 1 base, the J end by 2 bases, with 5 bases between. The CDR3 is CAWSEENYGYTF. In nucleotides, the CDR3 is TGTGCCTGGAGTGAGGAGAACTATGGCTACACCTTC.

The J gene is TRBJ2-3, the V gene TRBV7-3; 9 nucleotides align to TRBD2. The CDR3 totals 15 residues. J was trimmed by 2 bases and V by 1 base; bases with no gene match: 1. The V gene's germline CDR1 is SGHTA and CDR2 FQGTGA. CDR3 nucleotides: TGTGCCAGCAGCTTAAGCGGGGGGGACACAGATACGCAGTATTTT. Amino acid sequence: CASSLSGGDTDTQYF.

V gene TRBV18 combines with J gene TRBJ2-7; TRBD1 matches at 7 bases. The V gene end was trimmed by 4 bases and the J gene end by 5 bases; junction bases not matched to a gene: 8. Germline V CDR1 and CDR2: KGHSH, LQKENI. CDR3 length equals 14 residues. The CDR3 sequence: CASSLGDSSHEQYF. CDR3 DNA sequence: TGTGCCAGCTCACTAGGGGACAGTTCCCACGAGCAGTACTTC. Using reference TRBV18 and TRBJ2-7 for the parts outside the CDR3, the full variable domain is NAGVMQNPRHLVRRRGQEARLRCSPMKGHSHVYWYRQLPEEGLKFMVYLQKENIIDESGMPKERFSAEFPKEGPSILRIQQVVRGDSAAYFCASSLGDSSHEQYFGPGTRLTVT.

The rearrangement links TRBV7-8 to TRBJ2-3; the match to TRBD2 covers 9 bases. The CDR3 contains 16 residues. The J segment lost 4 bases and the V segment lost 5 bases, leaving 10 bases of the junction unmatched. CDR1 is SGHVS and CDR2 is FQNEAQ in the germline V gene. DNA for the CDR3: TGTGCCAGCAGCGCGCGGGCTAGCGGGAACGCAGATACGCAGTATTTT. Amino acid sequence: CASSARASGNADTQYF. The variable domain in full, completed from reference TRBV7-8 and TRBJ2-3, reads GAGVSQSPRYKVAKRGQDVALRCDPISGHVSLFWYQQALGQGPEFLTYFQNEAQLDKSGLPSDRFFAERPEGSVSTLKIQRTQQEDSAVYLCASSARASGNADTQYFGPGTRLTVL.

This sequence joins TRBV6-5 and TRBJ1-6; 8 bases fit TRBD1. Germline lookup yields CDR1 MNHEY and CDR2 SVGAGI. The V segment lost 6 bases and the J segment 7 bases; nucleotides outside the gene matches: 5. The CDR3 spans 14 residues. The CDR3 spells CASRPTGGNSPLHF. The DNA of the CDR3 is TGTGCCAGCAGACCCACAGGGGGAAATTCACCCCTCCACTTT.

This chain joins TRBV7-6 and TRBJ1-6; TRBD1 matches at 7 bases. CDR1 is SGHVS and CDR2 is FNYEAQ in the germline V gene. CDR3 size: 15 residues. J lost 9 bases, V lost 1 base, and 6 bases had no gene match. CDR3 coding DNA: TGTGCCAGCAGCTTAGTGGCAGGGGGAGGTTCACCCCTCCACTTT. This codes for CASSLVAGGGSPLHF.

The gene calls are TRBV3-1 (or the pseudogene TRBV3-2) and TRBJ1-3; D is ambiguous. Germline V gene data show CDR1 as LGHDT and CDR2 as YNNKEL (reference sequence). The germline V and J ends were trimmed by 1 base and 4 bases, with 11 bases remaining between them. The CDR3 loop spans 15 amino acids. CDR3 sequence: CASSQGVQRGNTIYF. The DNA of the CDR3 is TGTGCCAGCAGCCAAGGGGTTCAGCGCGGAAACACCATATATTTT.

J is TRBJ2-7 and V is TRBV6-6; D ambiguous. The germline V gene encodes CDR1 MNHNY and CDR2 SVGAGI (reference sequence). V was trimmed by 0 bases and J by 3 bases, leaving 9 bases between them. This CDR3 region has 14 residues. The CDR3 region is CASSYSPGLYEQYF. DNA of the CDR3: TGTGCCAGCAGTTACTCCCCAGGCCTCTACGAGCAGTACTTC.

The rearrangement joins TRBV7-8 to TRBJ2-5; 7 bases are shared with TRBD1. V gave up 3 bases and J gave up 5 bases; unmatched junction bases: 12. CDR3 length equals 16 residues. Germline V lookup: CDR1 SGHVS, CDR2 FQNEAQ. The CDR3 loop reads CASSFPLQGLEETQYF. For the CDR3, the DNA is TGTGCCAGCAGCTTTCCCCTACAGGGGTTGGAGGAGACCCAGTACTTC.

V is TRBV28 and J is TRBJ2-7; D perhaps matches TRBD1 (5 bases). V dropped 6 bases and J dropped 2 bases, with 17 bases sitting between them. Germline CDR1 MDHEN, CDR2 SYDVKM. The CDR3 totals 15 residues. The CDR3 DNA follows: TGTGCCAGCAGACAAAGGGGAAACCCAACCTACGAGCAGTACTTC. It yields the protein CASRQRGNPTYEQYF.

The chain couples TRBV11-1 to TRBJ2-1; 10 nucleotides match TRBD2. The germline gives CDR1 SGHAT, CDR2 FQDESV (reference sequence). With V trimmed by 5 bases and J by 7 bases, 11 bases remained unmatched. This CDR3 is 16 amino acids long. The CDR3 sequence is CASSGYASGGANEQFF. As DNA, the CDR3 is TGTGCCAGCAGCGGCTATGCCAGCGGGGGGGCGAATGAGCAGTTCTTC.

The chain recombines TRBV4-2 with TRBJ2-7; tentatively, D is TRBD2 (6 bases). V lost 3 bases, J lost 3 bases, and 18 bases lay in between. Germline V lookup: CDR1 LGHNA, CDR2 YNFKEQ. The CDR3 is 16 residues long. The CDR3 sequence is CASSQGGVDYHYEQYF. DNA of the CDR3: TGTGCCAGCAGCCAGGGAGGAGTGGACTACCACTACGAGCAGTACTTC.

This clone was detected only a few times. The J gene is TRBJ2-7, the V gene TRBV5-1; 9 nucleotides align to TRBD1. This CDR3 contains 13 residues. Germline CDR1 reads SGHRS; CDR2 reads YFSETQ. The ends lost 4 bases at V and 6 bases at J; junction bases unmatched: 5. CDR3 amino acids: CASSPTTGGEQYF. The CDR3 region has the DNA TGCGCCAGCAGCCCTACGACAGGGGGCGAGCAGTACTTC.

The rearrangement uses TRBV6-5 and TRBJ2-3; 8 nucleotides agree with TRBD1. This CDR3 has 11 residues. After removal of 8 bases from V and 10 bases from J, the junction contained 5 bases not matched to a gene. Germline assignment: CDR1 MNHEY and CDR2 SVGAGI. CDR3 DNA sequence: TGTGCCAGCGGGGACAGGTGGTCGCAGTATTTT. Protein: CASGDRWSQYF.

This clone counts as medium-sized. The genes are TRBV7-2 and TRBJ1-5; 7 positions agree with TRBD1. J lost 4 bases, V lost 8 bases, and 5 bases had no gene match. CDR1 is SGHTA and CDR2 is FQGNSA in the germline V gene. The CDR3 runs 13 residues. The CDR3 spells CASCPQGNQPQHF. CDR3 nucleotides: TGTGCCAGCTGTCCACAGGGGAATCAGCCCCAGCATTTT.

Here the CDR3 reads CASSEASGTGDTQYF. CDR3 nucleotide sequence: TGCGCCAGCAGTGAGGCTAGCGGGACTGGAGATACGCAGTATTTT. The rearrangement joins TRBV10-1 to TRBJ2-3, with 9 bases aligning to TRBD2. This CDR3 is built from 15 residues. V was clipped by 2 bases and J by 5 bases; unmatched bases: 5. Per germline, CDR1 WNHNN and CDR2 SYGVQD (reference sequence).

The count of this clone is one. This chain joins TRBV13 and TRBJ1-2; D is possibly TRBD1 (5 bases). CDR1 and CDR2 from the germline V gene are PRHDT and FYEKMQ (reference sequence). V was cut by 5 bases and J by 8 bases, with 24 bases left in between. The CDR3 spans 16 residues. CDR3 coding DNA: TGTGCCAGCAGCACCCGGGGGGGTGACTATCTTTACGGCTACACCTTC. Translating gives CASSTRGGDYLYGYTF.

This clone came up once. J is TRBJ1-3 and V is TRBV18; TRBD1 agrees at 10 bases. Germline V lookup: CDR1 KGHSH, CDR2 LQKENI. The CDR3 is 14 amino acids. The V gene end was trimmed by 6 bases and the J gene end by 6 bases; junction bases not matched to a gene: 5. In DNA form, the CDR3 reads TGTGCCAGCTCCGGACAGGGGGGTGAAAACACCATATATTTT. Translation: CASSGQGGENTIYF.